This is a list of T cell receptor beta chains from one sample in a study of T cell clones after liver transplantation. Clones were sequenced by immunoSEQ multiplex PCR, and TCRdb holds only the in-frame ones, with some missing. The repertoire holds under 55,000 clones, with roughly nine tenths as singletons. The material was CD8+ T cells from blood, obtained 12 months after liver transplant. The receptors originated from a human patient who received a liver transplant. Part of the T cells may come from the graft donor. The CDR3 runs from the conserved cysteine through the conserved F or W. D genes are given only for firm matches. Clone size appears in some rows only: once, few, many, or a class for an expanded clone.

CASSIWDRTYEQYF | TGTGCCAGTAGTATATGGGACAGAACCTACGAGCAGTACTTC | TRBV19 | TRBD1 | NA | TRBJ2-7
CASSFVSGGYEQYF | TGTGCCAGCAGTTTTGTTAGCGGGGGCTACGAGCAGTACTTC | TRBV27 | TRBD2 | NA | TRBJ2-7
CASSLMAPGPDTQYF | TGCGCCAGCAGCTTGATGGCTCCAGGGCCAGATACGCAGTATTTT | TRBV5-1 | NA | NA | TRBJ2-3
CASSTLQGPNQPQHF | TGTGCCAGTAGTACATTACAGGGACCAAATCAGCCCCAGCATTTT | TRBV19 | NA | few | TRBJ1-5
CASSPPRGSSYEQYF | TGTGCCAGCTCACCACCCCGGGGCTCAAGCTACGAGCAGTACTTC | TRBV18 | NA | NA | TRBJ2-7
CASSQDHTQPQHF | TGCGCCAGCAGCCAAGATCACACTCAGCCCCAGCATTTT | TRBV4-3 | NA | NA | TRBJ1-5
CASSPPGGYEQYF | TGTGCCAGCAGCCCTCCAGGGGGCTACGAGCAGTACTTC | TRBV7-9 | TRBD1 | NA | TRBJ2-7
CASSLYGSRIAGTTDTQYF | TGTGCCAGCAGTTTATATGGGTCGAGGATAGCGGGCACCACAGATACGCAGTATTTT | TRBV28 | TRBD2 | NA | TRBJ2-3
CASKGGEAEAFF | TGTGCCAGCAAAGGGGGGGAGGCTGAAGCTTTCTTT | TRBV9 | NA | NA | TRBJ1-1
CASSQGLGNQPQHF | TGTGCCAGCAGCCAGGGCTTGGGGAATCAGCCCCAGCATTTT | TRBV13 | NA | NA | TRBJ1-5
CARTGTGDYEQYF | TGTGCCAGAACCGGGACAGGGGACTACGAGCAGTACTTC | TRBV2 | TRBD1 | NA | TRBJ2-7
CASRGQGADEAFF | TGTGCCAGCAGGGGACAGGGGGCGGATGAAGCTTTCTTT | TRBV7-9 | TRBD1 | NA | TRBJ1-1
CASSYQGYEQYF | TGTGCCAGCAGCTACCAGGGGTACGAGCAGTACTTC | TRBV6-5 | NA | NA | TRBJ2-7
CASSLGASYEQYF | TGTGCCAGCAGCTTGGGGGCCTCCTACGAGCAGTACTTC | TRBV5-4 | NA | few | TRBJ2-7
CASSEGGSNQPQHF | TGTGCCAGCAGCGAGGGGGGGAGCAATCAGCCCCAGCATTTT | TRBV9 | NA | few | TRBJ1-5
CASSPSGERESNEQFF | TGCGCCAGCAGTCCTTCTGGGGAGCGGGAGTCGAATGAGCAGTTCTTC | TRBV4-1 | TRBD2 | NA | TRBJ2-1
CASSPLSKGQFSYEQYF | TGCGCCAGCAGCCCACTCTCTAAGGGACAGTTCTCCTACGAGCAGTACTTC | TRBV4-1 | TRBD1 | NA | TRBJ2-7
CSVEDLGGAIYGYTF | TGCAGCGTTGAAGATCTGGGGGGCGCAATCTATGGCTACACCTTC | TRBV29-1 | NA | NA | TRBJ1-2
CASSIWANSYEQYF | TGTGCCAGTAGTATTTGGGCGAACTCCTACGAGCAGTACTTC | TRBV19 | NA | NA | TRBJ2-7
CAWSLMGLAGRDTQYF | TGTGCCTGGAGCTTGATGGGACTAGCGGGCCGAGATACGCAGTATTTT | TRBV30 | TRBD2 | NA | TRBJ2-3
CSVELSGRDEQYF | TGCAGCGTTGAATTAAGCGGGAGGGACGAGCAGTACTTC | TRBV29-1 | TRBD2 | NA | TRBJ2-7
CASSWREGHNEQFF | TGTGCCAGCAGTTGGCGGGAGGGCCACAATGAGCAGTTCTTC | TRBV6-5 | TRBD2 | NA | TRBJ2-1
CASSLATQGGPDTQYF | TGCGCCAGCAGCCTGGCAACCCAAGGGGGGCCAGATACGCAGTATTTT | TRBV4-3 | NA | NA | TRBJ2-3
CASSFSVSNEQYF | TGTGCCAGCAGCTTCAGTGTTTCCAACGAGCAGTACTTC | TRBV5-4 | NA | NA | TRBJ2-7
CASSESEAVGGTGELFF | TGTGCCAGCAGTGAATCGGAGGCAGTTGGGGGGACCGGGGAGCTGTTTTTT | TRBV25-1 | NA | NA | TRBJ2-2
CASSLVDADYYGYTF | TGTGCCAGCAGCTTAGTAGACGCTGATTACTATGGCTACACCTTC | TRBV11-1 | NA | once | TRBJ1-2
CASSLVLADSYNEQFF | TGTGCCAGCAGCTTGGTGCTAGCGGACTCCTACAATGAGCAGTTCTTC | TRBV5-4 | TRBD2 | NA | TRBJ2-1
CASSLGGISYEQYF | TGTGCCAGCAGTTTAGGCGGAATTTCCTACGAGCAGTACTTC | TRBV27 | NA | once | TRBJ2-7
CSVVVYEQYF | TGCAGCGTTGTGGTCTACGAGCAGTACTTC | TRBV29-1 | NA | NA | TRBJ2-7
CASSSTIQGSYEQYF | TGTGCCAGCAGCTCAACCATCCAGGGGTCCTACGAGCAGTACTTC | TRBV7-9 | NA | NA | TRBJ2-7
CASSYSSGQVEQYF | TGTGCCAGCAGTTACTCGTCGGGACAGGTCGAGCAGTACTTC | TRBV6-6 | TRBD1 | once | TRBJ2-7
CASTPPNQPQHF | TGCGCCAGCACCCCGCCCAATCAGCCCCAGCATTTT | TRBV5-1 | NA | NA | TRBJ1-5
CASSIEDRVSYEQYF | TGTGCCAGTAGTATCGAGGACAGGGTTTCCTACGAGCAGTACTTC | TRBV19 | TRBD1 | few | TRBJ2-7
CASSLRGPRNTEAFF | TGTGCCAGCAGTTTGAGAGGGCCGAGGAACACTGAAGCTTTCTTT | TRBV28 | NA | NA | TRBJ1-1
CASSQDRAGEQYF | TGCGCCAGCAGCCAAGACAGGGCGGGTGAGCAGTACTTC | TRBV4-1 | NA | NA | TRBJ2-7
CASSLARREGEETQYF | TGTGCCAGCAGCTTGGCCAGGCGGGAGGGCGAGGAGACCCAGTACTTC | TRBV5-4 | TRBD2 | NA | TRBJ2-5
CASSLGGINYGYTF | TGTGCCAGCAGCTTAGGAGGGATCAACTATGGCTACACCTTC | TRBV7-9 | NA | few | TRBJ1-2
CASCLDSTDTQYF | TGTGCCAGTTGCCTGGACAGCACAGATACGCAGTATTTT | TRBV28 | NA | NA | TRBJ2-3